This T cell receptor beta chain was recovered during a study of blood T cells in healthy people across ages. Whole-study findings and limits: The recorded TCR beta diversity per million T cells decreased in a roughly linear manner with age.

The length of the CDR3 is 14 residues. Germline values: CDR1 DFQATT, CDR2 SNEGSKA (reference sequence). The junction had 7 bases not matched to a gene; V was cut back by 6 bases and J by 2 bases. A second PCR of 7 to 11 cycles used a sample-barcoded 5' primer and a J-beta primer mix. One entry per CDR3 protein results from TCRdb running MiXCR on the 5' RACE reads. The sample lists about 1,800,000 distinct CDR3 sequences; 28% were seen once. This clonotype was seen a handful of times. What it binds is unknown. The sequence derives from a young woman in good health. The sequenced sample was blood. The chain employs TRBV20-1 and TRBJ2-7, with 10 nucleotides matching TRBD2. CDR3 in amino acids: CSAGSGLAAYEQYF. DNA of the CDR3: TGCAGTGCGGGTAGCGGACTAGCGGCCTACGAGCAGTACTTC.